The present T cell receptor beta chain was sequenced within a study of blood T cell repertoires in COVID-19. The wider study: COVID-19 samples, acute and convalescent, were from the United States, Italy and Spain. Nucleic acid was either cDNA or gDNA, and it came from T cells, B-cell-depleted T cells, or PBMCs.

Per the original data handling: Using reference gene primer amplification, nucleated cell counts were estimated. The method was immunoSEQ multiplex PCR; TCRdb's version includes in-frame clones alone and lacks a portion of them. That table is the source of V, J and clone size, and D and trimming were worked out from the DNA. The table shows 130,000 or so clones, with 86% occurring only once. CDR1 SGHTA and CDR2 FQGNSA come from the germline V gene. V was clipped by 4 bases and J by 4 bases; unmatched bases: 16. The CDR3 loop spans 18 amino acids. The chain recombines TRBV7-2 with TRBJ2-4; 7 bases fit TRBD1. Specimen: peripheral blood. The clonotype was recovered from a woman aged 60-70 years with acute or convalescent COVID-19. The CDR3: CASSSKNPDRVGKNIQYF. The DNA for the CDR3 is TGTGCCAGCAGCTCCAAAAACCCAGACAGGGTGGGGAAAAACATTCAGTACTTC.